These 16 T cell receptor beta chains share one sample of origin, sequenced in a study of CD8+ T cells in alopecia areata. cDNA serving as the sequencing template came from extracted, reverse transcribed RNA. The table came from immunoSEQ multiplex PCR; TCRdb's copy has only in-frame clones and leaves some out. The sample has about 99,000 clones; about 60% are singletons. Sequencing input: CD4+ T cells sorted from blood. These TCRs come from a human donor in good health.

The gene calls are TRBV27 and TRBJ2-3; D is unresolved. Trimming removed 0 bases from V and 0 bases from J, with 4 bases in between. The germline V gene encodes CDR1 MNHEY and CDR2 SMNVEV (reference sequence). This CDR3 contains 14 residues. CDR3 amino acids: CASSLSSSTDTQYF. Here the CDR3 DNA reads TGTGCCAGCAGTTTATCGTCTAGCACAGATACGCAGTATTTT.

The genes are TRBV30 and TRBJ1-2; D not certain. CDR3 length equals 13 residues. Germline V gene data show CDR1 as GTSNPN and CDR2 as SVGIG (reference sequence). The ends were cut back, 4 bases at V and 8 bases at J, with 17 bases in the middle. The chain's CDR3 is CAWNSRAMRGYTF. The CDR3 region has the DNA TGTGCCTGGAATTCTAGAGCCATGAGGGGCTACACCTTC.

The rearrangement uses TRBV29-1 and TRBJ2-2, with 8 bases lining up with TRBD1. The CDR3 runs to 13 residues. Germline CDR1 and CDR2: SQVTM and ANQGSEA. Trimming cost V 6 bases and J 4 bases; bases outside gene matches: 4. CDR3 DNA: TGCAGCGTGCAAGACAGGGGCACCGGGGAGCTGTTTTTT. Its protein product is CSVQDRGTGELFF.

The chain uses TRBV5-1 and TRBJ2-1, with 7 bases aligning to TRBD1. Germline values: CDR1 SGHRS, CDR2 YFSETQ. The CDR3 consists of 14 residues. Trimming took 7 bases from V and 9 from J; bases not matched to a gene: 13. CDR3 sequence: CASSLGVGGIEQFF. The CDR3 bases are TGCGCCAGCTCTCTCGGGGTAGGGGGCATTGAGCAGTTCTTC.

The rearrangement uses TRBV5-1 and TRBJ1-2; D unclear. The CDR3 has 12 amino acids. Germline V gene sequence: CDR1 SGHRS, CDR2 YFSETQ. The V gene lost 4 bases and the J gene lost 8 bases, with 12 bases spanning the gap. CDR3 protein: CASSDVAIGYTF. CDR3 nucleotide sequence: TGCGCCAGCAGCGATGTGGCCATCGGCTACACCTTC.

V and J are TRBV11-2 and TRBJ1-5; D unclear. There are 13 residues in the CDR3. CDR1 and CDR2 (germline): SGHAT, FQNNGV. V was cut by 5 bases and J by 4 bases, with 9 bases left in between. The DNA of the CDR3 is TGTGCCAGCAGCAAGTCGCCAAATCAGCCCCAGCATTTT. Translated, it gives CASSKSPNQPQHF.

This chain joins TRBV2 and TRBJ1-1, with D possibly TRBD1 on 6 matching bases. Trimming pared 6 bases from V and 0 bases from J, leaving 8 bases between. The CDR3 has 13 residues. CDR1 is SNHLY and CDR2 is FYNNEI in the germline V gene. The CDR3 DNA reads TGTGCCAGCAGGGGGGACATGAACACTGAAGCTTTCTTT. Residues: CASRGDMNTEAFF.

This chain links TRBV7-9 with TRBJ2-4, with a tentative D call TRBD1 (5 bases). The CDR3 spans 16 residues. From germline, CDR1 is SEHNR and CDR2 FQNEAQ (reference sequence). Between the trimmed V and J ends, which lost 5 bases and 6 bases, there was a span of 20 bases. The CDR3 loop is CASSLGVGSLLNIQYF. DNA for the CDR3: TGTGCCAGCAGCCTAGGGGTCGGTAGCCTCTTAAACATTCAGTACTTC.

About this clone: This same CDR3 is encoded by further DNA sequences in the sample. The rearrangement links TRBV14 to TRBJ1-2; D call uncertain. Trimming took 3 bases from V and 2 from J, leaving 7 bases between them. This CDR3 is built from 13 residues. Germline V gene lookup returns CDR1 SGHDN and CDR2 FVKESK. This CDR3 reads CASSHARNYGYTF. CDR3 DNA: TGTGCCAGCAGCCACGCCCGCAACTATGGCTACACCTTC.

This clone rates as medium-sized. CDR3 sequence reads: CASSLALWGGSYEQYF. In nucleotides, the CDR3 is TGTGCCAGCAGCTTAGCGCTGTGGGGAGGATCCTACGAGCAGTACTTC. The chain couples TRBV7-2 to TRBJ2-7, with TRBD2 as a possible D gene (6 bases). The CDR3 spans 16 residues. Germline CDR1 and CDR2: SGHTA and FQGNSA. V dropped 0 bases and J dropped 1 base, with 13 bases sitting between them.

The CDR3 is CASRDLQEQFF. The CDR3 coding sequence is TGTGCCAGCAGGGACTTACAGGAGCAGTTCTTC. The V call is TRBV6-6, the J call TRBJ2-1, with D possibly TRBD2 on 5 matching bases. CDR1 is MNHNY and CDR2 is SVGAGI in the germline V gene (reference sequence). Trimming left V 6 bases short and J 10 bases short, with 10 bases between. The CDR3 contains 11 residues.

This chain's CDR3 is CASSRGQAQLEQFF. As DNA, the CDR3 is TGTGCCAGCTCCCGGGGACAGGCCCAGCTCGAGCAGTTCTTC. The J gene is TRBJ2-1, the V gene TRBV18, with TRBD1 matching over 8 bases. The germline V gene encodes CDR1 KGHSH and CDR2 LQKENI. V lost 6 bases, J lost 10 bases, and 11 bases stayed unmatched. The CDR3 covers 14 residues.

The chain combines TRBV18 with TRBJ2-5; 9 bases fit TRBD2. After removal of 1 base from V and 3 bases from J, the junction contained 0 bases not matched to a gene. The CDR3 sequence is 14 residues long. Germline CDR1 KGHSH, CDR2 LQKENI. The CDR3 spells CASSPRTSEETQYF. The CDR3 nucleotides read TGTGCCAGCTCACCACGGACTAGCGAAGAGACCCAGTACTTC.

The chain combines TRBV6-1 with TRBJ2-6, with 7 bases lining up with TRBD2. The CDR3 spans 15 residues. The germline gives CDR1 MNHNS, CDR2 SASEGT. With 6 bases clipped from V and 1 base from J, the junction kept 3 bases outside the gene matches. This CDR3 reads CASRSGGSGANVLTF. The CDR3 bases are TGTGCCAGCAGGTCCGGGGGGTCTGGGGCCAACGTCCTGACTTTC.

The rearrangement joins TRBV4-3 to TRBJ2-4; 11 nucleotides agree with TRBD2. Per germline, CDR1 LGHNA and CDR2 YSLEER. Unmatched junction bases numbered 4, after V lost 4 bases and J lost 8 bases. This CDR3 is built from 14 residues. The CDR3 reads CASSRLAGTDIQYF. The CDR3 DNA reads TGCGCCAGCAGCCGACTAGCGGGAACAGACATTCAGTACTTC.

The V and J genes are TRBV2 and TRBJ1-1, with D possibly TRBD1 on 6 matching bases. This CDR3 contains 14 residues. The V gene's germline CDR1 is SNHLY and CDR2 FYNNEI. V dropped 5 bases and J dropped 0 bases, with 10 bases sitting between them. CDR3 residues: CASSSQGLNTEAFF. The CDR3 DNA follows: TGTGCCAGCAGTTCACAGGGTCTGAACACTGAAGCTTTCTTT.